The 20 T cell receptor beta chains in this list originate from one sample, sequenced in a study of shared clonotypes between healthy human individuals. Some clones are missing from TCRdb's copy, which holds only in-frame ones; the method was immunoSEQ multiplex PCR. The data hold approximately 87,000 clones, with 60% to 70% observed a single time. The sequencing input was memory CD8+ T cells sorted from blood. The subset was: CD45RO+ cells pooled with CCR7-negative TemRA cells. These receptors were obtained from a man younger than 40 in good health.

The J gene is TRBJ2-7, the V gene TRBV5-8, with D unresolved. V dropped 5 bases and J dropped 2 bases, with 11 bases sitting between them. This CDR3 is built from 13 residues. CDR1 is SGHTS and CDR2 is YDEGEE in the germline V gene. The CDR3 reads CASSPDGTYEQYF. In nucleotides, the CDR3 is TGTGCCAGCAGTCCCGACGGAACCTACGAGCAGTACTTC. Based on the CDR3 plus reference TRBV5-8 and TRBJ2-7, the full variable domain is EAGVTQSPTHLIKTRGQQATLRCSPISGHTSVYWYQQALGLGLQFLLWYDEGEERNRGNFPPRFSGRQFPNYSSELNVNALELEDSALYLCASSPDGTYEQYFGPGTRLTVT.

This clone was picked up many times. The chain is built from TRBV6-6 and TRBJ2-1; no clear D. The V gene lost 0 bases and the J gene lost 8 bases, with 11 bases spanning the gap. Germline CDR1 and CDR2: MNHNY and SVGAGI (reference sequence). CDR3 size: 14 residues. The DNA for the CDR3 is TGTGCCAGCAGTTACTCGAACAGCTTCGATGAGCAGTTCTTC. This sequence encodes CASSYSNSFDEQFF.

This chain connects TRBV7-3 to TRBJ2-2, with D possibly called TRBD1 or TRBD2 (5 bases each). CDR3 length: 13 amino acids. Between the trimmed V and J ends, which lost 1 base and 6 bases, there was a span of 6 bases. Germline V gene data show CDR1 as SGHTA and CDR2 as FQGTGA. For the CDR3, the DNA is TGTGCCAGCAGCTTAAGGGGGTCCGGGGAGCTGTTTTTT. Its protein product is CASSLRGSGELFF.

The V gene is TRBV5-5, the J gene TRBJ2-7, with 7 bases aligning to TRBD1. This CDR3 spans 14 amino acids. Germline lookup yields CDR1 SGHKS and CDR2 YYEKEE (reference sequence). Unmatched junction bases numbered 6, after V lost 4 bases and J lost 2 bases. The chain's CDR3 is CASSATGDPYEQYF. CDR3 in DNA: TGTGCCAGCAGCGCAACAGGGGACCCCTACGAGCAGTACTTC.

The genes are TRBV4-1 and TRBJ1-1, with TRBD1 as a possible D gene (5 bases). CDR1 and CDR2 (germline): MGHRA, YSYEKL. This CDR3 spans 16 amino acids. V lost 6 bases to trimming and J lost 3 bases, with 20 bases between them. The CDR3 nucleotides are TGCGCCAGCAGAGTACCGCCGGGGGGTTTAGACACTGAAGCTTTCTTT. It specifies CASRVPPGGLDTEAFF.

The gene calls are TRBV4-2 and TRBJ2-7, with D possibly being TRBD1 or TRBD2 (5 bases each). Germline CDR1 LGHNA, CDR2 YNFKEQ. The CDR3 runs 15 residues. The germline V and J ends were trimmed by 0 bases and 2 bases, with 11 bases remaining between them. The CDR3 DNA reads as TGTGCCAGCAGCCAAGAACTAGACAGCACCTACGAGCAGTACTTC. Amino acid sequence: CASSQELDSTYEQYF.

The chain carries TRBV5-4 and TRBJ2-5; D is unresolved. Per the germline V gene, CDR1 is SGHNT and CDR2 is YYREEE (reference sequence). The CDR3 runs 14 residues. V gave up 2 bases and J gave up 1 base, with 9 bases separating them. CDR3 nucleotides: TGTGCCAGCAGCTTAAAGAGCCTCCAAGAGACCCAGTACTTC. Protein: CASSLKSLQETQYF.

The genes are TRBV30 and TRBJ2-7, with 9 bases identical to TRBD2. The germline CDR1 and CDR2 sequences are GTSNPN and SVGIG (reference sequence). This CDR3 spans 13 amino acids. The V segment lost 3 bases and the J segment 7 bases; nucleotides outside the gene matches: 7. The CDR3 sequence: CAWSVGLANEQYF. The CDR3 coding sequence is TGTGCCTGGAGCGTGGGACTAGCAAATGAGCAGTACTTC. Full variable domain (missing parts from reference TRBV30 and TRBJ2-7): SQTIHQWPATLVQPVGSPLSLECTVEGTSNPNLYWYRQAAGRGLQLLFYSVGIGQISSEVPQNLSASRPQDRQFILSSKKLLLSDSGFYLCAWSVGLANEQYFGPGTRLTVT.

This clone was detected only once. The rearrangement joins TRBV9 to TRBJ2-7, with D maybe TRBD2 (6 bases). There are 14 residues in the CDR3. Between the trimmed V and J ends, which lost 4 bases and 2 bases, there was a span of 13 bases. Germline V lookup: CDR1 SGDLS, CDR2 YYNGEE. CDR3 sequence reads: CASSPPLAPYEQYF. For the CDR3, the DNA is TGTGCCAGCAGCCCCCCCCTAGCGCCCTACGAGCAGTACTTC. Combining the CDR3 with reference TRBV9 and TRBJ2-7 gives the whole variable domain DSGVTQTPKHLITATGQRVTLRCSPRSGDLSVYWYQQSLDQGLQFLIQYYNGEERAKGNILERFSAQQFPDLHSELNLSSLELGDSALYFCASSPPLAPYEQYFGPGTRLTVT.

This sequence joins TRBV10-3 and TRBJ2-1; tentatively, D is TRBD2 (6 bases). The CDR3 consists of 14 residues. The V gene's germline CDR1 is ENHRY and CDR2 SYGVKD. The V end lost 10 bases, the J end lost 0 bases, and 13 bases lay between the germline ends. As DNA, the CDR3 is TGTGCCACATGGGCGGGGAGCTCCTACAATGAGCAGTTCTTC. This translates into CATWAGSSYNEQFF.

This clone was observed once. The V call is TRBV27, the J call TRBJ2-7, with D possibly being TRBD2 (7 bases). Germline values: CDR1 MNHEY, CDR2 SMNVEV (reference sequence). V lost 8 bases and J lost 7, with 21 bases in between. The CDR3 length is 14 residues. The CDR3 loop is CASAPIRGALEQYF. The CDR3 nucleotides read TGTGCCAGCGCCCCTATTCGGGGGGCGTTAGAGCAGTACTTC.

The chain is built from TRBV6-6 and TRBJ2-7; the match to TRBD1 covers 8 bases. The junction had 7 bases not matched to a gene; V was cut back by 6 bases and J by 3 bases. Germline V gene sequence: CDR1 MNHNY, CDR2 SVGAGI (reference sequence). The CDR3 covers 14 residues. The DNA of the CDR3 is TGTGCCAGCAGCCTCCAGGGGGCAAACTACGAGCAGTACTTC. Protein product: CASSLQGANYEQYF.

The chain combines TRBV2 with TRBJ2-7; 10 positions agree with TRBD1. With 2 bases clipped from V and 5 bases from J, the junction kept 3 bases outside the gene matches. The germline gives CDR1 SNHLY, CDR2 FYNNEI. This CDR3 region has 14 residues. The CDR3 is CASSELGTGDEQYF. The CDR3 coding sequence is TGTGCCAGCAGTGAATTAGGGACAGGGGACGAGCAGTACTTC.

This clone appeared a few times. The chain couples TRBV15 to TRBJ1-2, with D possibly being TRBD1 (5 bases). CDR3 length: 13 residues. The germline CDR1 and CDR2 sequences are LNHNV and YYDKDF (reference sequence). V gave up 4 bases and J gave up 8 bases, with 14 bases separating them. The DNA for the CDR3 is TGTGCCACCAGCATCCAAGCCGGGACCGGCTACACCTTC. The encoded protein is CATSIQAGTGYTF.

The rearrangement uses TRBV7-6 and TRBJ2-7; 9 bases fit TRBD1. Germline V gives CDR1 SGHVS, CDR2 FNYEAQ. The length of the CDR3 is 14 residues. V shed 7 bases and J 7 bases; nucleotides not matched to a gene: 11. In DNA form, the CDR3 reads TGTGCCAGCACCTCCGGGACAGGGAGTCGGGAGCAGTACTTC. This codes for CASTSGTGSREQYF.

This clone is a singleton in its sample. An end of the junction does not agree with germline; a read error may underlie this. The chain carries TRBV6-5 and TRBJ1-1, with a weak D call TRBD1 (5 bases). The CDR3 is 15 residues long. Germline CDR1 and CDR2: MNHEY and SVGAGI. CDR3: CASRRTRQGHTEAFF. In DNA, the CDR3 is TGTGCCAGCAGAAGGACTCGGCAGGGCCACACGGAAGCTTTCTTT.

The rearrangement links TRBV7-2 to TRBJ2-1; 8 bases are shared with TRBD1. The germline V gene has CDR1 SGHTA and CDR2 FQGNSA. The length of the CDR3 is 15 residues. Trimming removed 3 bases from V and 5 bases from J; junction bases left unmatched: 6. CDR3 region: CASSLETGDNNEQFF. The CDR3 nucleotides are TGTGCCAGCAGCTTGGAGACAGGGGATAACAATGAGCAGTTCTTC.

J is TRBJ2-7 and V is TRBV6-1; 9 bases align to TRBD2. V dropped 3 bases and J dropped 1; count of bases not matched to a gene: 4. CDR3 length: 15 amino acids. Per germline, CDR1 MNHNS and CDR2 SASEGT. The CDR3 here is CASSDRAGGSYEQYF. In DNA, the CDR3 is TGTGCCAGCAGTGACCGGGCGGGAGGGTCCTACGAGCAGTACTTC.

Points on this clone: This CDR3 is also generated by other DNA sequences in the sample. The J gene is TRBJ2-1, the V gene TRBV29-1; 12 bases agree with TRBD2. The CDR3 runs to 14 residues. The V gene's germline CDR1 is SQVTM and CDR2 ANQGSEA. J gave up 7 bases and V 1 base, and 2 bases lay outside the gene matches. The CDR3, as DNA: TGCAGCGTTGAAGGACTAGCGGGAGAGAATGAGCAGTTCTTC. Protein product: CSVEGLAGENEQFF.

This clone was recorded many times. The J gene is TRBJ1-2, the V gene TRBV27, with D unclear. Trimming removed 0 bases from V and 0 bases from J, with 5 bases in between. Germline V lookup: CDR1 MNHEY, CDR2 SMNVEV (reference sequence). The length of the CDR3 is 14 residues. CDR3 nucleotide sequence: TGTGCCAGCAGTTTATCTGGAGCTAACTATGGCTACACCTTC. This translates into CASSLSGANYGYTF.